What follows are 20 T cell receptor beta chains derived from one specimen sequenced in a study of OX40 agonist ivuxolimab in advanced cancers. Here immunoSEQ multiplex PCR was the method, and the copy in TCRdb shows in-frame clones only, minus some. The table lists 27,000 or so clones, just over 85% of them singletons, with 40% to 50% in the top ten. Sequencing used CD4+ or CD8+ T cells sorted from blood, obtained in a trial of the OX40 agonist ivuxolimab. The receptors originated from an adult with an advanced solid tumor such as melanoma, head and neck, liver or kidney cancer.

V is TRBV15 and J is TRBJ2-2, with D hard to call. The V gene lost 5 bases and the J gene lost 0 bases, with 10 bases spanning the gap. Germline lookup yields CDR1 LNHNV and CDR2 YYDKDF (reference sequence). The CDR3 is made up of 15 amino acids. CDR3 in DNA: TGTGCCACCAGCCGTTATACAGCGAACACCGGGGAGCTGTTTTTT. Translation: CATSRYTANTGELFF.

This chain uses TRBV6-5 with TRBJ1-5, with D possibly being TRBD1 (6 bases). V dropped 6 bases and J dropped 6 bases, with 12 bases sitting between them. From germline, CDR1 is MNHEY and CDR2 SVGAGI. The CDR3 extends over 13 amino acids. CDR3: CASRGGWGQPQHF. The CDR3 DNA reads as TGTGCCAGCAGAGGGGGGTGGGGTCAGCCCCAGCATTTT.

V usage is TRBV10-2 and J usage is TRBJ1-2, with 7 nucleotides matching TRBD1. This CDR3 comprises 15 residues. Germline CDR1 and CDR2: WSHSY and SAAADI. Germline trimming cut 1 base from V and 4 bases from J; bases unmatched to any gene: 6. The CDR3 protein is CASSEYEGQSYGYTF. DNA of the CDR3: TGCGCCAGCAGTGAGTACGAGGGACAGAGCTATGGCTACACCTTC.

J is TRBJ1-2 and V is TRBV6-5, with 11 bases aligning to TRBD1. V was pared by 2 bases and J by 2 bases, with 4 bases of the junction left unmatched. The germline gives CDR1 MNHEY, CDR2 SVGAGI. This CDR3 contains 16 residues. The CDR3 coding sequence is TGTGCCAGCAGTTACCGGGGACAGGGGGAAAACTATGGCTACACCTTC. As protein: CASSYRGQGENYGYTF.

This sequence joins TRBV5-1 and TRBJ2-7, with D possibly being TRBD1 (6 bases). From germline, CDR1 is SGHRS and CDR2 YFSETQ. The CDR3 has 12 residues. Trimming removed 4 bases at V and 4 bases at J, with 9 bases between. The DNA for the CDR3 is TGCGCCAGCAGCCCGACAGGATACGAGCAGTACTTC. Protein sequence: CASSPTGYEQYF.

The CDR3 region is CASSRGTGGETQYF. CDR3 sequence (DNA): TGTGCCAGCAGCCGAGGGACAGGGGGAGAGACCCAGTACTTC. The chain has TRBV5-5 and TRBJ2-5; TRBD1 matches at 11 bases. This CDR3 spans 14 amino acids. With V trimmed by 4 bases and J by 4 bases, 3 bases remained unmatched. Germline lookup yields CDR1 SGHKS and CDR2 YYEKEE (reference sequence).

This sequence joins TRBV11-2 and TRBJ2-2; D possibly corresponds to TRBD2 (7 bases). The V and J ends lost 7 bases and 1 base respectively, with 19 bases between them. Germline V gene data show CDR1 as SGHAT and CDR2 as FQNNGV. This CDR3 comprises 17 residues. The CDR3 DNA reads TGTGCCAGCACCCGGGGAGGGGGTCCGTTGAACACCGGGGAGCTGTTTTTT. Translating it yields CASTRGGGPLNTGELFF.

V usage is TRBV9 and J usage is TRBJ2-2, with 8 bases matching TRBD2. The trim removed 3 bases at V and 0 bases at J, leaving 7 bases unmatched. The germline V gene encodes CDR1 SGDLS and CDR2 YYNGEE. CDR3 length: 17 residues. The CDR3 sequence is CASSESLAGSNTGELFF. DNA of the CDR3: TGTGCCAGCAGCGAAAGCTTAGCGGGATCGAACACCGGGGAGCTGTTTTTT.

The chain links TRBV23-1 to TRBJ2-2, with D unresolved. TRBV23-1 is known as an ORF, though its function is uncertain. The CDR3 has 13 residues. V gave up 6 bases and J gave up 2 bases, with 7 bases separating them. The CDR3 DNA follows: TGCGCCAGCAGAAAAACTAACACCGGGGAGCTGTTTTTT. Protein sequence: CASRKTNTGELFF.

The chain has TRBV12-5 and TRBJ2-5, with D perhaps being TRBD1 or TRBD2 (6 bases each). The CDR3 spans 16 residues. The germline V gene has CDR1 LGHNT and CDR2 FRNRAP. The germline V and J ends were trimmed by 4 bases and 5 bases, with 20 bases remaining between them. This CDR3 is CASGWGPRRGEETQYF. The CDR3 DNA reads TGTGCTAGTGGTTGGGGGCCTAGGAGGGGCGAGGAGACCCAGTACTTC.

Remarks on this clone: It may be a read error: a sequence one base away is much more abundant. Other nucleotide sequences from this sample produce the same CDR3. The chain employs TRBV6-5 and TRBJ2-2, with a tentative D call TRBD2 (5 bases). CDR1 is MNHEY, CDR2 SVGAGI, per germline. The CDR3 covers 15 residues. V was clipped by 6 bases and J by 8 bases, with 19 bases between them. CDR3 nucleotides: TGTGCCAGCAGCCCCAACGTGGGAGCCACTGGGGAGCTGTTTTTT. Protein product: CASSPNVGATGELFF.

The V and J genes are TRBV10-1 and TRBJ2-7, with 15 positions matching TRBD2. Germline V CDR1 and CDR2: WNHNN, SYGVQD (reference sequence). This CDR3 is built from 17 residues. V shed 3 bases and J 5 bases; nucleotides not matched to a gene: 8. The CDR3 DNA reads TGCGCCAGCAGTGACCCGGGACTAGCGGGAGGTAGGAACGAGCAGTACTTC. It yields the protein CASSDPGLAGGRNEQYF.

The rearrangement links TRBV18 to TRBJ2-5; unclear D gene. Germline CDR1 and CDR2: KGHSH and LQKENI. The CDR3 contains 11 residues. V lost 3 bases and J lost 3, with 2 bases in between. CDR3 sequence: CASSPEETQYF. The CDR3 DNA is TGTGCCAGCTCACCGGAAGAGACCCAGTACTTC.

This clone has just a few counts. The chain has TRBV5-6 and TRBJ2-7; 8 bases line up with TRBD2. The CDR3 is 15 residues long. The germline CDR1 and CDR2 sequences are SGHDT and YYEEEE. The trim removed 4 bases at V and 0 bases at J, leaving 6 bases unmatched. Written as DNA, the CDR3 is TGTGCCAGCAGCCCCGGGGGGGTCGGCTCCTACGAGCAGTACTTC. It yields the protein CASSPGGVGSYEQYF.

CDR3 sequence (DNA): TGTGCCAGCAGCGTAGATGGCGTATCGGGCACTGAAGCTTTCTTT. Translated, it gives CASSVDGVSGTEAFF. The gene calls are TRBV9 and TRBJ1-1; D unclear. The CDR3 contains 15 residues. Per germline, CDR1 SGDLS and CDR2 YYNGEE. V was pared by 0 bases and J by 4 bases, with 13 bases between.

V usage is TRBV7-9 and J usage is TRBJ2-7; no firm D call. Germline CDR1 reads SEHNR; CDR2 reads FQNEAQ (reference sequence). V lost 5 bases, J lost 0 bases, and 2 bases lay in between. This CDR3 region has 11 residues. The CDR3 protein is CASSDSYEQYF. The CDR3 DNA reads as TGTGCCAGCAGCGACTCCTACGAGCAGTACTTC.

The chain has TRBV15 and TRBJ2-3; D may be TRBD1 (5 bases). CDR1 is LNHNV, CDR2 YYDKDF, per germline (reference sequence). The CDR3 covers 16 residues. Deletions cut 1 base from V and 2 bases from J, with 13 bases between. In DNA, the CDR3 is TGTGCCACCAGCAGAGTAGGGGAAGTTTCCACAGATACGCAGTATTTT. This encodes CATSRVGEVSTDTQYF. The full variable domain, its missing parts supplied by reference TRBV15 and TRBJ2-3, is DAMVIQNPRYQVTQFGKPVTLSCSQTLNHNVMYWYQQKSSQAPKLLFHYYDKDFNNEADTPDNFQSRRPNTSFCFLDIRSPGLGDTAMYLCATSRVGEVSTDTQYFGPGTRLTVL.

The chain employs TRBV6-1 and TRBJ2-1, with 12 bases identical to TRBD2. V was pared by 1 base and J by 7 bases, with 2 bases of the junction left unmatched. The CDR3 has 15 amino acids. Per the germline V gene, CDR1 is MNHNS and CDR2 is SASEGT. CDR3 amino acids: CASSEGLAGGNEQFF. Here the CDR3 DNA reads TGTGCCAGCAGTGAAGGCCTAGCGGGGGGGAATGAGCAGTTCTTC.

The chain employs TRBV29-1 and TRBJ2-5; the match to TRBD2 covers 8 bases. This CDR3 comprises 13 residues. Germline CDR1 and CDR2: SQVTM and ANQGSEA. Trimming at V came to 8 bases and at J to 3 bases, leaving 8 bases not matched to a gene. The CDR3 nucleotides read TGCAGCTCGGGCCCGGGACTAGAAGAGACCCAGTACTTC. This sequence encodes CSSGPGLEETQYF.

This clone has just a few counts. The chain carries TRBV5-8 and TRBJ1-1; no clear D gene. The CDR3 totals 13 residues. The germline CDR1 and CDR2 sequences are SGHTS and YDEGEE. V lost 4 bases, J lost 6 bases, and 13 bases lay in between. CDR3 in DNA: TGTGCCAGCAGCACCGACTTTACATCTGAAGCTTTCTTT. This encodes CASSTDFTSEAFF.